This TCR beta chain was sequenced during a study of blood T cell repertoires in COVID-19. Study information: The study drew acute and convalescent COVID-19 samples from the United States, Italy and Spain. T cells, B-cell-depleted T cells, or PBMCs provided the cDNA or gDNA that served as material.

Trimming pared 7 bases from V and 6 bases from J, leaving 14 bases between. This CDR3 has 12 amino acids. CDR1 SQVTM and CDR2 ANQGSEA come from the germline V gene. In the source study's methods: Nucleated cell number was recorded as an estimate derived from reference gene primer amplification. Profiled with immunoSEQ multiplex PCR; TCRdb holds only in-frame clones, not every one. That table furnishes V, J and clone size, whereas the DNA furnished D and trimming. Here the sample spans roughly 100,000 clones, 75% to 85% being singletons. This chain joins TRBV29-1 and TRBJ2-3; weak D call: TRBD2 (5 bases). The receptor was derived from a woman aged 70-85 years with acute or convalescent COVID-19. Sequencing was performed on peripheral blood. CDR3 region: CSARDLRDTQYF. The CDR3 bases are TGCAGCGCACGGGATCTTAGGGATACGCAGTATTTT.